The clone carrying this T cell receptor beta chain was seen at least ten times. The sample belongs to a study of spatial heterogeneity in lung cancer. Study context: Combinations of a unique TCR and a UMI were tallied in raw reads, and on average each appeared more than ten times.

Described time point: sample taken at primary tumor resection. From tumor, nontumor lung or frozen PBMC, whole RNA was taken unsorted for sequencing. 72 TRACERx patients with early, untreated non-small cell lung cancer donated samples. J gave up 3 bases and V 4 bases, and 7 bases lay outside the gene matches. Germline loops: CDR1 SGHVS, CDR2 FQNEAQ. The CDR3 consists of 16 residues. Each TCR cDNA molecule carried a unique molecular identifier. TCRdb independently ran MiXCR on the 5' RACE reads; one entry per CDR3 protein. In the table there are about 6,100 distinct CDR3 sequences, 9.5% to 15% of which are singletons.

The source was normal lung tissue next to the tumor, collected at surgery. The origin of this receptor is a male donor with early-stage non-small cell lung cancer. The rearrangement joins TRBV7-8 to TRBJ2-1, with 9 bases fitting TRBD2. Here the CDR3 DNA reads TGTGCCAGCAGCTCCGCCTCTAGCGGGAACTACAATGAGCAGTTCTTC. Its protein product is CASSSASSGNYNEQFF.